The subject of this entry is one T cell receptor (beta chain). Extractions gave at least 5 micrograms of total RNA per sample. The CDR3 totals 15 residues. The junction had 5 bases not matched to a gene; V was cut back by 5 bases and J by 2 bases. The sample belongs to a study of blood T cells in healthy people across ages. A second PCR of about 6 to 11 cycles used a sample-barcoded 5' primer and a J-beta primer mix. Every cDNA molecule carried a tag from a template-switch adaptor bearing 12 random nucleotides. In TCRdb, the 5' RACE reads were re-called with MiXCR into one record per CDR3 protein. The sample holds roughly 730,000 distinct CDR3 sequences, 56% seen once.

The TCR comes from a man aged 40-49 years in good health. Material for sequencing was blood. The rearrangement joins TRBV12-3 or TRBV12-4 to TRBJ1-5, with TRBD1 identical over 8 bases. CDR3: CASSKDRAGNQPQHF. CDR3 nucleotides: TGTGCCAGCAGTAAGGACAGGGCAGGCAATCAGCCCCAGCATTTT.